The rows below give T cell receptor beta chains drawn from one sample of a study of cytomegalovirus exposure and HLA in healthy donors. TCRdb keeps only in-frame clones here, not all; method: immunoSEQ multiplex PCR. The profile shows 150,000 to 200,000 clones, around 81% of them singletons. The sequenced sample was PBMCs. The source of these receptors is a man younger than 35 in good health and CMV-seronegative. Both conserved end residues are part of each CDR3. Each record gives: clone size, V gene, J gene, CDR3 protein. Some rows mark clone size as missing; the rest say once, few, many or name a class of expanded clone.

size: once
V: TRBV7-9
J: TRBJ2-3
CDR3: CASSPITGWRGTDTQYF

size: .
V: TRBV27
J: TRBJ1-2
CDR3: CASSLFPGQPTGYTF

size: .
V: TRBV6-1
J: TRBJ1-4
CDR3: CASREGEKLFF

size: .
V: TRBV7-2
J: TRBJ2-3
CDR3: CASSKNRDRGDTQYF

size: .
V: TRBV15
J: TRBJ1-4
CDR3: CATSKGTAEKLFF

size: .
V: TRBV21-1
J: TRBJ1-1
CDR3: CASSKGHWGHEGTEAFF

size: .
V: TRBV7-8
J: TRBJ1-5
CDR3: CASSSRQGGNQPQHF

size: .
V: TRBV7-2
J: TRBJ2-1
CDR3: CASSGDDRTSYNEQFF

size: few
V: TRBV18
J: TRBJ2-5
CDR3: CASSPGGSLETQYF

size: .
V: TRBV19
J: TRBJ2-2
CDR3: CASSIAGGPGTGELFF